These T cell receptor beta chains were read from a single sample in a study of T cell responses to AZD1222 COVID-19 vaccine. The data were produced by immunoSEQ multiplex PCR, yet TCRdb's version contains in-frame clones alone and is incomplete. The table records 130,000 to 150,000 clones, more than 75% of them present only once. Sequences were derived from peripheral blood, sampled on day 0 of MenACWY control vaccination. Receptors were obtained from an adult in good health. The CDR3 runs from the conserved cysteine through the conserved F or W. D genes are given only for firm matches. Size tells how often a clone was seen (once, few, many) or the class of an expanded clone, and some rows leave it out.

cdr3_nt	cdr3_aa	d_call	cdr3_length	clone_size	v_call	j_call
TGTGCCAGCAGCCGGACGGGCAGGGGAGAATACGAGCAGTACTTC	CASSRTGRGEYEQYF	.	15	once	TRBV7-9	TRBJ2-7
TGCGCCAGCAGCATGTCCGGGACTAGCGGGGGGAGGGAGACCCAGTACTTC	CASSMSGTSGGRETQYF	TRBD2	17	.	TRBV5-1	TRBJ2-5
TGTGCCAGCAGCGTAGACGGGGGGGCTAGCACAGATACGCAGTATTTT	CASSVDGGASTDTQYF	TRBD2	16	.	TRBV9	TRBJ2-3
TGTGCCAGCAGTTTTGGCTTCAATGAGCAGTTCTTC	CASSFGFNEQFF	.	12	once	TRBV27	TRBJ2-1
TGTGCTACCGGACAGGGGGAGGCAGATACGCAGTATTTT	CATGQGEADTQYF	TRBD1	13	once	TRBV12-5	TRBJ2-3
TGTGCCAGCAGTCCGACGGTGAACACTGAAGCTTTCTTT	CASSPTVNTEAFF	.	13	.	TRBV6-5	TRBJ1-1
TGTGCCAGCCTCCCGGACAGCCTGCCCACCTATGGCTACACCTTC	CASLPDSLPTYGYTF	.	15	.	TRBV6-6	TRBJ1-2
TGTGCCAGCAGTGATCTTGGGGGGGTGGGCACTGAAGCTTTCTTT	CASSDLGGVGTEAFF	.	15	.	TRBV6-1	TRBJ1-1
TGTGCCAGCATCGAAGACAGGGAAGCTTTCTTT	CASIEDREAFF	.	11	.	TRBV6-5	TRBJ1-1
TGTGCCTGTACGCAGGGGGCTTATAGCAATCAGCCCCAGCATTTT	CACTQGAYSNQPQHF	TRBD1	15	.	TRBV6-5	TRBJ1-5
TGTGCCAGCAGTTCCCCCGAGGGACAGACCACCGGGGAGCTGTTTTTT	CASSSPEGQTTGELFF	TRBD1	16	.	TRBV6-5	TRBJ2-2
TGCAGCGTTGATAGCTCCCTCGATGGCTACACCTTC	CSVDSSLDGYTF	.	12	once	TRBV29-1	TRBJ1-2
TGTGCCAGCAGCTCGGGACAACCTGGCACTGAAGCTTTCTTT	CASSSGQPGTEAFF	.	14	.	TRBV7-3	TRBJ1-1
TGTGCCAGCAGTCCCGACAGGGTGAGCAATCAGCCCCAGCATTTT	CASSPDRVSNQPQHF	TRBD1	15	.	TRBV27	TRBJ1-5
TGTGCCAGCAAAGGGTCCCAAAACATTCAGTACTTC	CASKGSQNIQYF	.	12	.	TRBV9	TRBJ2-4